The clone carrying this T cell receptor beta chain was recorded once. With a constant-region primer, TCR beta cDNA was made from about 0.55 ug of total RNA. What produced the TCR beta libraries was three nested multiplex PCR rounds using slightly modified ARM-PCR. Use of TRBV1-TRBV30 forward primers with a C-beta reverse primer characterized the first two PCR rounds, which lasted around 9 cycles each. TCRdb reprocessed the multiplex PCR reads via MiXCR and lists one record per CDR3 protein. Counted here are 150,000 to 200,000 distinct CDR3 sequences, around 60% occurring once; the ten biggest clones make up roughly 76%. The data belong to a study of tumor-infiltrating lymphocytes in primary liver carcinoma. Overall study: The patients had histopathologically diagnosed primary liver carcinoma, and their disease was treated by surgical resection.

Blood RNA was derived from unsorted whole blood, and germline DNA was extracted too. CDR3 length equals 13 residues. V was pared by 1 base and J by 8 bases, with 11 bases between. This sequence was found in a man aged 40-49 years with primary liver carcinoma and hepatitis B virus infection. The specimen was peripheral blood. The chain carries TRBV12-3 or TRBV12-4 and TRBJ1-1; D gene ambiguous. The CDR3, as DNA: TGTGCCAGCAGTTTAGTGGTGGGCGCAGAAGCTTTCTTT. It codes for CASSLVVGAEAFF.